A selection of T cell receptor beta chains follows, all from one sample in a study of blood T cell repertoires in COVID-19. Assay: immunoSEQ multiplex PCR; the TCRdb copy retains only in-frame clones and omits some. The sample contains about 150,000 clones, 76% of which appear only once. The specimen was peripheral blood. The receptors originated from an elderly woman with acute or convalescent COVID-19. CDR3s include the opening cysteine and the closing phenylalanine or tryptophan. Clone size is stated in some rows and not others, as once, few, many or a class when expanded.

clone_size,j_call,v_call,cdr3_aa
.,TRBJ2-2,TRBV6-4,CASRRTGVTGELFF
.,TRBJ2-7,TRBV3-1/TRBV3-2,CASSQGHYSYEQYF
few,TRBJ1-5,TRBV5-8,CASSWGLIRVGQPQHF
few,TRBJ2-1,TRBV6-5,CASSWTSGSYNEQFF
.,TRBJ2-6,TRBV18,CASSPPPQSGANVLTF
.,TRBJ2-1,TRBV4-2,CASSPSGRASYNEQFF
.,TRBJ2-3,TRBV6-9,CASDTPLAGDTDTQYF
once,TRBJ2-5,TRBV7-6,CASSLGAETETQYF
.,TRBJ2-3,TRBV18,CASQGPSTDTQYF
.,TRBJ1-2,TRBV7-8,CASSLGSGSYGYTF
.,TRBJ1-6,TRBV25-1,CASSNPNSYNSPLHF
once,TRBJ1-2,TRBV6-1,CASSDQTGGNYGYTF
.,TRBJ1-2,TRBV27,CASSATGNSYGYTF
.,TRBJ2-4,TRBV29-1,CSAEGQGKNIQYF
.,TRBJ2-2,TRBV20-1,CSASPGTSYTGELFF
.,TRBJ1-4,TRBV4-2,CASSQAGGQINEKLFF
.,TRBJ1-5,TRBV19,CASQIRGPGNQPQHF
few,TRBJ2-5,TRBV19,CASSIDWGQGQETQYF
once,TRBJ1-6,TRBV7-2,CASSFGSPLHF
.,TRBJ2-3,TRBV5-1,CASSMPGQGASSTDTQYF
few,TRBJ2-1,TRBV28,CASSFFNEQFF
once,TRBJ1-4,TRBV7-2,CASSPDRVSGEKLFF
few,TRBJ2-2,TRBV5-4,CASSSSGRAVAGELFF
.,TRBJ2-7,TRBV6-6,CASSYSTSGSSEQYF
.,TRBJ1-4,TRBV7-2,CASSPGQANEKLFF
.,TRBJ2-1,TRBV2,CASSEASTSGRDEQFF
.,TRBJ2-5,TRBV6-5,CASSYSDRGGETQYF
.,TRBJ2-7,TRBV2,CASKGQGNEQYF
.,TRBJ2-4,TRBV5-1,CASSLGQGGIQYF
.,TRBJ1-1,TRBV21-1,CASSNRDTTGYDTEAFF
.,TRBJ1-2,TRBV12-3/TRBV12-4,CASSSPGGGYTF
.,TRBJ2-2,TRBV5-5,CASSLGSRGGELFF
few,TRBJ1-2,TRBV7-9,CASSLETGVGVSGYTF
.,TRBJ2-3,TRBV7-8,CASSLRRVTSGVGTDTQYF
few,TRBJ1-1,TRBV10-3,CAISGGQGHTEAFF
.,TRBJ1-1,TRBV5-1,CASSLFSMGGTEAFF
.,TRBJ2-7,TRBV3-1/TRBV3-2,CASSPNLPSLLGEQYF
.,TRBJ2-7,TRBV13,CASSLAGLSYEQYF
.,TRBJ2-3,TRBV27,CASSLNGGTDTQYF
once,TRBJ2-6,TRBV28,CASSWTTGANVLTF
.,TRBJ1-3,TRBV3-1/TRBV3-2,CASSQDSGQSGNTIYF